Listed below are T cell receptor beta chains from one sample, sequenced in a study of T cells in localized non-small cell lung cancer. This table comes from immunoSEQ multiplex PCR, and its TCRdb copy is limited to in-frame clones, with some not included. This sample has 1,200 to 1,500 clones; less than 30% occur once, and the top ten carry 13% to 15%. The source material was lung tumor tissue, sampled before any cancer treatment. These receptors were taken from a woman aged 35 to 75 with stage I lung adenocarcinoma. Both conserved end residues are part of each CDR3. D genes are given only for firm matches. Part of the rows lack a size; the others show once, few, many or a class for expanded clones.

TRBJ2-7	.	TRBV14	.	TGTGCCAGCAGCCAAGCGGCCTACTACGAGCAGTACTTC	CASSQAAYYEQYF
TRBJ1-5	few	TRBV28	.	TGTGCCAGCAGACAGAGGGGAGGATTCATGTTCTGGCGCAATCAGCCCCAGCATTTT	CASRQRGGFMFWRNQPQHF
TRBJ2-6	.	TRBV6-8	.	TGTGCCAGCAGTGTAGCGACACAGAGCTCTGGGGCCAACGTCCTGACTTTC	CASSVATQSSGANVLTF
TRBJ1-5	.	TRBV19	.	TGTGCCAGTATTACCGCAGGTAGCGATCAGCCCCAGCATTTT	CASITAGSDQPQHF
TRBJ2-3	once	TRBV30	.	TGTGCCCGTAAAGCCCTGGTATTGGAGGGAGGGGGGGCTCTCACAGATACGCAGTATTTT	CARKALVLEGGGALTDTQYF
TRBJ1-2	.	TRBV11-3	.	TGTGCCAGCAGCTTAGGAGGGGGTAGCCCTAACTATGGCTACACCTTC	CASSLGGGSPNYGYTF
TRBJ1-1	large	TRBV11-3	TRBD1	TGTGCCAGCAGCCTATATGGGACAGGGGGATTCACTGAAGCTTTCTTT	CASSLYGTGGFTEAFF
TRBJ2-5	.	TRBV19	TRBD2	TGTGCCAGTAGTAAGGGGGCTAGCGGGAGCATAGAGACCCAGTACTTC	CASSKGASGSIETQYF
TRBJ2-5	.	TRBV5-1	.	TGCGCCAGCAGCTTCGGGGCAGGGTCGGAGACCCAGTACTTC	CASSFGAGSETQYF
TRBJ2-7	few	TRBV6-8	.	TGTGCCAGCAGTGAGGGGAGAAGAGCGGGTACCTACGAGCAGTACTTC	CASSEGRRAGTYEQYF
TRBJ2-5	.	TRBV6-8	.	TGTGCCAGCATGGGAGGCAGGGGCTTCCAAGAGACCCAGTACTTC	CASMGGRGFQETQYF
TRBJ2-1	medium-sized	TRBV11-3	.	TGTGCCAGCAGCTTGCTCGGCAGAGGGGCCTACAATGAGCAGTTCTTC	CASSLLGRGAYNEQFF
TRBJ2-2	few	TRBV6-8	TRBD2	TGTGCCAGCAGTGCAACACAAGCGGGACTGAACACCGGGGAGCTGTTTTTT	CASSATQAGLNTGELFF
TRBJ2-3	.	TRBV12-1	.	TGTGCCAGCAGCTTTCCCAATTATGGGGGGCGGGAGACGCAGTATTTT	CASSFPNYGGRETQYF
TRBJ1-1	.	TRBV28	TRBD1	TGTGCCAGCAGTCGACAGGGGGTTAGGACTGAAGCTTTCTTT	CASSRQGVRTEAFF
TRBJ2-7	.	TRBV14	.	TGTGCCAGCAGCCTCAGCCGGGACTCGTCCTACGAGCAGTACTTC	CASSLSRDSSYEQYF
TRBJ1-5	.	TRBV28	.	TGTGCCAGCAGCCTATATAGCAATCAGCCCCAGCATTTT	CASSLYSNQPQHF
TRBJ1-1	.	TRBV7-2	TRBD1	TGTGCCAGCAGGGAACAGGGGATCCCTGAAGCTTTCTTT	CASREQGIPEAFF
TRBJ1-4	.	TRBV11-3	TRBD1	TGTGCCAGCAGCCCCAGGGGGACGAGACATGAAAAACTGTTTTTT	CASSPRGTRHEKLFF
TRBJ2-1	few	TRBV11-3	TRBD2	TGTGCCAGCAGCTTAGATCCGGCTAGCGGGGGAGGCTACAATGAGCAGTTCTTC	CASSLDPASGGGYNEQFF
TRBJ2-7	few	TRBV19	.	TGTGCCAGTAGCTGGGGGCAGGGATACGAGCAGTACTTC	CASSWGQGYEQYF
TRBJ2-7	few	TRBV6-8	TRBD2	TGTGCCAGCAGCAGGACTAGCGGGAGGGCCGGGTCCTACGAGCAGTACTTC	CASSRTSGRAGSYEQYF
TRBJ2-6	few	TRBV9	.	TGTGCCAGCAGCGTAGGAGGCGGCTTTAGCTCTGGGGCCAACGTCCTGACTTTC	CASSVGGGFSSGANVLTF
TRBJ1-3	.	TRBV30	TRBD1	TGTGCCTGGGACAGGGGAGGATCACGCAACACCATATATTTT	CAWDRGGSRNTIYF
TRBJ2-1	.	TRBV19	TRBD2	TGTGCCAGTAGGGGGATAGCGGGGGGCTCCCTCAATGAGCAGTTCTTC	CASRGIAGGSLNEQFF
TRBJ2-3	.	TRBV9	.	TGTGCCAGCAGCCCGGACGGGACGTACACAGATACGCAGTATTTT	CASSPDGTYTDTQYF
TRBJ2-3	.	TRBV7-4	.	TGTGCCAGCAGCTATAACGCCGCAGATACGCAGTATTTT	CASSYNAADTQYF
TRBJ2-2	.	TRBV9	.	TGTGCCAGCAGCGTAGTCTCGATCGGACAGCTCACCGGGGAGCTGTTTTTT	CASSVVSIGQLTGELFF
TRBJ1-5	large	TRBV6-8	.	TGTGCCAGCAGCCCGGGACGGCATAGCAATCAGCCCCAGCATTTT	CASSPGRHSNQPQHF
TRBJ2-7	once	TRBV18	.	TGTGCCAGCTCACCGAAAAATATCGGCTACGAGCAGTACTTC	CASSPKNIGYEQYF
TRBJ1-1	few	TRBV18	.	TGTGCCAGCTCACCCTACAGCAGGAACACTGAAGCTTTCTTT	CASSPYSRNTEAFF
TRBJ2-7	.	TRBV6-8	TRBD2	TGTGCCAGCCGGGAGGGGGGAGGCTACGAGCAGTACTTC	CASREGGGYEQYF
TRBJ1-2	.	TRBV5-1	TRBD1	TGCGCCAGCAGCTGGGGACAGGGAATGGATGGCTACACCTTC	CASSWGQGMDGYTF
TRBJ2-7	few	TRBV6-8	.	TGTGCCAGCAGTTACTCGCGGGAAGACTACGAGCAGTACTTC	CASSYSREDYEQYF
TRBJ1-5	.	TRBV6-8	.	TGTGCCAGCACTCCGGACAGAAGCAATCAGCCCCAGCATTTT	CASTPDRSNQPQHF
TRBJ1-3	.	TRBV4-1	.	TGCGCCAGCAGCCAAGATAGGGCCGGGGGGGTCTCTGGAAACACCATATATTTT	CASSQDRAGGVSGNTIYF
TRBJ2-2	.	TRBV12-2	.	TGTGCCGGACCTCAGGGGGGGACGGGGGTGGAAACCGGGGAGCTGTTTTTT	CAGPQGGTGVETGELFF
TRBJ1-2	medium-sized	TRBV9	TRBD1	TGTGCCAGCAGCCTACGACAGGGAAGTTTATATGGCTACACCTTC	CASSLRQGSLYGYTF
TRBJ2-7	.	TRBV18	TRBD1	TGTGCCAGCTCCGGGACAGGGGACGACGAGCAGTACTTC	CASSGTGDDEQYF
TRBJ1-2	.	TRBV29-1	.	TGCAGCGTTGAAGGCAGTCCCTATGGCTACACCTTC	CSVEGSPYGYTF
TRBJ2-7	.	TRBV28	.	TGTGCCAGCAGACCCCAATCCGGCTTAACCTTCGCCGAGCAGTACTTC	CASRPQSGLTFAEQYF
TRBJ2-1	large	TRBV28	TRBD2	TGTGCCAGCAGTTTACGCGGGAGGGCCCGTTTTAATGAGCAGTTCTTC	CASSLRGRARFNEQFF
TRBJ1-5	.	TRBV10-2	.	TGCGCCAGCAGTGAGTTTCGACAGAGTTACAACCAGCCCCAGCATTTT	CASSEFRQSYNQPQHF
TRBJ2-3	.	TRBV6-8	.	TGTGCCAGCAGTTACTCTCAGGGAGTTGATACGCAGTATTTT	CASSYSQGVDTQYF
TRBJ2-2	few	TRBV28	.	TGTGCCAGCACCGAGTCAGGGGGCGGGAGCGGGGAGCTGTTTTTT	CASTESGGGSGELFF
TRBJ2-1	few	TRBV6-8	TRBD2	TGTGCCAGCAGTCTACTAGCGGGAGGAGAAGGGGAGCAGTTCTTC	CASSLLAGGEGEQFF
TRBJ2-4	.	TRBV30	.	TGTGCCTGGAGGGGCGGGGCCCTAGCCAAAAACATTCAGTACTTC	CAWRGGALAKNIQYF
TRBJ2-1	few	TRBV6-8	TRBD2	TGTGCCAGCAGTCCTCGGACTAGCGGAACCTCCTACAATGAGCAGTTCTTC	CASSPRTSGTSYNEQFF